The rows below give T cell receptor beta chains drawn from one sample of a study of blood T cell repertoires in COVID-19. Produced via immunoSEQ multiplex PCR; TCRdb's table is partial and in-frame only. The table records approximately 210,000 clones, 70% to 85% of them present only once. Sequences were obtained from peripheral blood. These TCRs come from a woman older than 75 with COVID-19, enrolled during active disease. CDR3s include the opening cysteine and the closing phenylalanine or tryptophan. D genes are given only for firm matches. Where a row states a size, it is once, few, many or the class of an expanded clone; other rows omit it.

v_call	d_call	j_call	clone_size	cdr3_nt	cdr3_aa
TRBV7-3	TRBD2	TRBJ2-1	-	TGTGCCAGCAGCTTAAGCGGGAGGGGGAATGAGCAGTTCTTC	CASSLSGRGNEQFF
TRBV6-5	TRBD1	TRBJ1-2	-	TGTGCCAGCACGACAGGGCCTTATGGCTACACCTTC	CASTTGPYGYTF
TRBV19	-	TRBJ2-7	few	TGTGCCAGTAGTATTCCGGGGGAAACCTACGAGCAGTACTTC	CASSIPGETYEQYF
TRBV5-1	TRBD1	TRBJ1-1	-	TGCGCCAGCAGCCACGGACAGGGACACACTGAAGCTTTCTTT	CASSHGQGHTEAFF
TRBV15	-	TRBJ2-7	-	TGTGCCACCAGCATTGACAGGGAGGCCTACGAGCAGTACTTC	CATSIDREAYEQYF
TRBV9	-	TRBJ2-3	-	TGTGCCAGCAGCGTCGGGTCGCCTCCAGATACGCAGTATTTT	CASSVGSPPDTQYF
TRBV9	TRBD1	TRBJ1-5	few	TGTGCCAGCAGCGTGGACGGGACAGGTGATCAGCCCCAGCATTTT	CASSVDGTGDQPQHF
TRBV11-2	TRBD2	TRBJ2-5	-	TGTGCCAGCAGCCCCCAAGGGACTAGCGGGGGGTACCAAGAGACCCAGTACTTC	CASSPQGTSGGYQETQYF
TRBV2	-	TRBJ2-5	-	TGTGCCAGCAGGGCCACTAGGGGCGGGGCATACTTC	CASRATRGGAYF
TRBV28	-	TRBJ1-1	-	TGTGCCAGCAGTCTTCTACACACTGAAGCTTTCTTT	CASSLLHTEAFF
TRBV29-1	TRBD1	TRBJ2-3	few	TGCAGCGTTGCAAGGCAGGGGGCCCCAGATACGCAGTATTTT	CSVARQGAPDTQYF
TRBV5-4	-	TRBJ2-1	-	TGTGCCAGCAGCCCAACATCCTCCCATGAGCAGTTCTTC	CASSPTSSHEQFF
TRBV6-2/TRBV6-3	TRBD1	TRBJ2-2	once	TGTGCCAGCAGTTACCCGGGGACAGGGACCGGGGAGCTGTTTTTT	CASSYPGTGTGELFF
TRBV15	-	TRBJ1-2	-	TGTGCCACCAGCAGGGGGGACCCGGCCAGGGGCTATGGCTACACCTTC	CATSRGDPARGYGYTF
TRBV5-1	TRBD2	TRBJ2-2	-	TGCGCCAGCAGCAAGACCCTAGCGGGGGCCGGCACCGGGGAGCTGTTTTTT	CASSKTLAGAGTGELFF
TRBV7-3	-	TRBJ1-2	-	TGTGCCAGCAGCTTAACCCGGTCGGCGGGGGGCTACACCTTC	CASSLTRSAGGYTF
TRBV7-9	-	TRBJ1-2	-	TGTGCCAGCAGCTTAATGAGAGGGGGTGCAGGCTACACCTTC	CASSLMRGGAGYTF
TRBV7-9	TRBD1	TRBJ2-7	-	TGTGCCAGCAGCCCCGGGACAGAGACCTACGAGCAGTACTTC	CASSPGTETYEQYF
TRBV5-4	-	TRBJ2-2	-	TGTGCCAGCAGCCTGGACAGCAAGTCCCACGGGGAGCTGTTTTTT	CASSLDSKSHGELFF
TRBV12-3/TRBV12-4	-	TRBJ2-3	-	TGTGCCAGCAGCCGAGTGGATACGCAGTATTTT	CASSRVDTQYF
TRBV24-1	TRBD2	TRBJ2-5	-	TGTGCCACCAGTGTCCCCCTAGCGGGAGGGAAGACCCAGTACTTC	CATSVPLAGGKTQYF
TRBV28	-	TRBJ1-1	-	TGTGCCAGCAGAGACCGCGGGGGCACTGAAGCTTTCTTT	CASRDRGGTEAFF
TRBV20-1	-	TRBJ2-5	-	TGCAGTGCTTCTGAGCCCAAGACCCAGTACTTC	CSASEPKTQYF
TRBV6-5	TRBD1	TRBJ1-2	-	TGTGCCAGCAGAAGTCCGGGACAGGGTGTATCTGGCTACACCTTC	CASRSPGQGVSGYTF
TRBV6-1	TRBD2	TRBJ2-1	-	TGTGCCAGCAGTGAGGCGGGGGGGCGCTCTGAGCAGTTCTTC	CASSEAGGRSEQFF
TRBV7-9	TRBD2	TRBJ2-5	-	TGTGCCAGCAGCCCATCGGGAGGGGCCGGGGTCGGATATCATACCCAGTACTTC	CASSPSGGAGVGYHTQYF
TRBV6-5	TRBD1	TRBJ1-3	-	TGTGCCAGCAGTACGACAGGGGGCGCTGGAAACACCATATATTTT	CASSTTGGAGNTIYF
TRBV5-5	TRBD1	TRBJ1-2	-	TGTGCCAGCAGCTTGGCACCGGGACAGGGGAACTATGGCTACACCTTC	CASSLAPGQGNYGYTF
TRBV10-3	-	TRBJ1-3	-	TGTGCCATCAGTGGGACAGACTCTGGAAACACCATATATTTT	CAISGTDSGNTIYF
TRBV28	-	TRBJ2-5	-	TGTGCCAGCAGTCGCCCTGGGACAGGGGTACTAGCGGGGGAGACCCAGTACTTC	CASSRPGTGVLAGETQYF
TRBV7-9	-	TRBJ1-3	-	TGTGCCAGCAGCTGGGGCGGAAACACCATATATTTT	CASSWGGNTIYF
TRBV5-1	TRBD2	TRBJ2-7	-	TGCGCCAGCAGCAGTCGACTAGCGGAGACCTACGAGCAGTACTTC	CASSSRLAETYEQYF
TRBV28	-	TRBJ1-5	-	TGTGCCAGCAGTTTATATGGAATAGGGGTCAGGAAGCCCCAGCATTTT	CASSLYGIGVRKPQHF
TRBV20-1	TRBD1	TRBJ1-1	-	TGCAGTGCTAGTCCCGGGACAGGGATTGGTGAAGCTTTCTTT	CSASPGTGIGEAFF
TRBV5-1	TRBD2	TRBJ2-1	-	TGCGCCAGCAGCTTCCGGACTAGCGGGAGGGCCGTCGATGAGCAGTTCTTC	CASSFRTSGRAVDEQFF
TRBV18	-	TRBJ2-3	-	TGTGCCAGCTCCCCCGGGAGTCAAAACACAGATACGCAGTATTTT	CASSPGSQNTDTQYF
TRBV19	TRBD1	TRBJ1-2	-	TGTGCCAGTAGTTTAGGACAGGGAGGCCCCGCAAACTATGGCTACACCTTC	CASSLGQGGPANYGYTF
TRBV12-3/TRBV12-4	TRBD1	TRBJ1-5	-	TGTGCCAGCAGCTGGACAGGGAGGCAGCCCCAGCATTTT	CASSWTGRQPQHF
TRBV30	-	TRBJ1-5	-	TGTGCCTGGAGGCAGCACTCGGGTCAGCCCCAGCATTTT	CAWRQHSGQPQHF